This record covers a single T cell receptor (beta chain). This entry comes from a study of blood T cell repertoires in COVID-19. Overall study: From T cells, B-cell-depleted T cells, or PBMCs came the material, which was cDNA or gDNA.

Generated by immunoSEQ multiplex PCR, the TCRdb table keeps only in-frame clones and is missing some. The data contain hundreds of thousands of clones, about 90% of them seen just once; the ten biggest clones take up approximately 1.5%. This CDR3 is built from 18 residues. With 2 bases clipped from V and 4 bases from J, the junction kept 13 bases outside the gene matches. The germline V gene has CDR1 LNHNV and CDR2 YYDKDF (reference sequence). The sequence was obtained from a woman aged 18 to 35 with acute COVID-19. The genes are TRBV15 and TRBJ2-1; 8 nucleotides match TRBD2. Sequenced sample: PBMCs or T cells enriched from blood (not recorded which). In DNA, the CDR3 is TGTGCCACCAGCAGACCAGTAGGACTAGCCAGAACATACAATGAGCAGTTCTTC. As protein: CATSRPVGLARTYNEQFF.